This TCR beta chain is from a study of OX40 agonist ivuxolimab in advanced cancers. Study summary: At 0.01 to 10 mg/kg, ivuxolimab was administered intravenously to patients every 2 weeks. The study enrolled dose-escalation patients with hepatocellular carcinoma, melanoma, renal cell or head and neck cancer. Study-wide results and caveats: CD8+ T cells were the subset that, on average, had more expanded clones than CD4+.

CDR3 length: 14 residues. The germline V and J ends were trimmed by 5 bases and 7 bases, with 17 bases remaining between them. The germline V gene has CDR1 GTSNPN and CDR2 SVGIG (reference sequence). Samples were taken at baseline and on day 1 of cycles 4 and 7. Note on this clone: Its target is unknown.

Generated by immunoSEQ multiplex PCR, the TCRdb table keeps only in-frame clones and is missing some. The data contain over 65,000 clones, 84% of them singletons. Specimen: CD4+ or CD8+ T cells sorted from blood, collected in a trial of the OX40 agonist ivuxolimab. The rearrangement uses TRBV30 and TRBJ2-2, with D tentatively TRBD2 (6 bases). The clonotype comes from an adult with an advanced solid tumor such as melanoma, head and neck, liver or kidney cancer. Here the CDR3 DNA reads TGTGCCTGGCTGAACCGGGGGAGCTACGGGGAGCTGTTTTTT. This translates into CAWLNRGSYGELFF.